This TCR beta chain was recorded in a study of shared clonotypes between healthy human individuals. General study findings and limits: Sequencing depth was expected to influence donor clonotype sharing.

CDR1 and CDR2 from the germline V gene are WNHNN and SYGVQD (reference sequence). V gave up 0 bases and J gave up 8 bases, with 13 bases separating them. The CDR3 loop spans 14 amino acids. CD45RO negativity and positive selection for CCR7 defined naive CD8 cells, a population that excluded terminally differentiated effector memory CD45RA+ cells. Regarding this clone: Its cognate antigen is unknown.

Clones were sequenced by immunoSEQ multiplex PCR, and TCRdb holds only the in-frame ones, with some missing. The sample shows approximately 1.9 million clones, around 93% of them seen only once. This receptor was identified in a man between 18 and 35 years old in good health. Some clones in this sample may be carry-over from other donors' samples. This sequence joins TRBV10-1 and TRBJ1-1, with a possible D match to TRBD1 (5 bases). Specimen: naive CD8+ T cells from PBMCs. CDR3: CASSESVRGGEAFF. DNA for the CDR3: TGCGCCAGCAGTGAGTCGGTAAGGGGAGGGGAAGCTTTCTTT.